A few counts support the clone carrying this TCR beta chain. This sample was taken from a study of T cell changes during pregnancy in multiple sclerosis. This CDR3 has 13 amino acids. Germline trimming cut 2 bases from V and 4 bases from J; bases unmatched to any gene: 1. From germline, CDR1 is SGDLS and CDR2 YYNGEE. Clones were sequenced by immunoSEQ multiplex PCR, and TCRdb holds only the in-frame ones, with some missing. The sample includes some 60,000 clones, just over 90% seen only once; the top ten take approximately 0.35%. This sequence was found in a female donor with multiple sclerosis, enrolled in a pregnancy study. This chain connects TRBV9 to TRBJ1-1; 8 bases fit TRBD1. The source material was CD4+ T cells from peripheral blood mononuclear cells, sampled before pregnancy. The CDR3 region has the DNA TGTGCCAGCAGCGTCAGGGGGCCCACTGAAGCTTTCTTT. Amino acids: CASSVRGPTEAFF. The whole variable domain, remainder taken from reference TRBV9 and TRBJ1-1, is DSGVTQTPKHLITATGQRVTLRCSPRSGDLSVYWYQQSLDQGLQFLIQYYNGEERAKGNILERFSAQQFPDLHSELNLSSLELGDSALYFCASSVRGPTEAFFGQGTRLTVV.